The clone carrying this T cell receptor beta chain has a count of ten or more. V was trimmed by 4 bases and J by 5 bases, leaving 15 bases between them. The CDR3 has 14 amino acids. CDR1 is SGHRS and CDR2 is YFSETQ in the germline V gene. One entry per CDR3 protein, called by TCRdb with MiXCR from the PCR reads. The table includes 85,000 to 100,000 distinct CDR3 sequences, approximately 24% detected once. The data derive from a study of molecular identifiers for immune sequencing clone quantification. The sorting of naive CD8 T cells used the CD8+CD4-CCR7+CD45RA+ phenotype. The V gene is TRBV5-1, the J gene TRBJ2-5; D not certain. Sequencing used naive CD8+ T cells from blood, with Jurkat cell RNA spiked in. The subset here: FACS-sorted CD8+CD4-CCR7+CD45RA+ naive T cells. The clonotype originates from a human donor in good health. Some libraries in this study had Jurkat cell RNA spiked in. CDR3 loop: CASSPGPDWETQYF. The DNA of the CDR3 is TGCGCCAGCAGCCCCGGACCCGATTGGGAGACCCAGTACTTC. The variable domain in full, with the rest retrieved from reference TRBV5-1 and TRBJ2-5, is KAGVTQTPRYLIKTRGQQVTLSCSPISGHRSVSWYQQTPGQGLQFLFEYFSETQRNKGNFPGRFSGRQFSNSRSEMNVSTLELGDSALYLCASSPGPDWETQYFGPGTRLLVL.